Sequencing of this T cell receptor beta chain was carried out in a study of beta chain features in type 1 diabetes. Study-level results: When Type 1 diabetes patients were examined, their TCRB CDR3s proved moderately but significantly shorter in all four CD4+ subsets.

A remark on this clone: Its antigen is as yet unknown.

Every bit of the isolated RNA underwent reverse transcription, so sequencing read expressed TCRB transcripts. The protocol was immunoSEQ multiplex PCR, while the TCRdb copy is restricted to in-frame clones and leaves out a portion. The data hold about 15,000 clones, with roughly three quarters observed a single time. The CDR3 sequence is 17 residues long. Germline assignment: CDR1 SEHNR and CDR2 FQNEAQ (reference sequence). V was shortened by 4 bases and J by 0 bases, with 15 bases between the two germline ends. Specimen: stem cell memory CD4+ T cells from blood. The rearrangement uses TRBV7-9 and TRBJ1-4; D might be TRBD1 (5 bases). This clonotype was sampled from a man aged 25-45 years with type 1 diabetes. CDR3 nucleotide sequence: TGTGCCAGCAGCTATCCCACCGGGGGTGCAACTAATGAAAAACTGTTTTTT. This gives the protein CASSYPTGGATNEKLFF.